This T cell receptor (beta chain) was recovered during a study of OX40 agonist ivuxolimab in advanced cancers. The study's findings and limits: Antigen specificity remained undetermined for the expanded peripheral T cells. Circulating CD4+ and CD8+ T cells showed clonal expansion by week 6 at 0.1 to 3.0 mg/kg.

Data came from immunoSEQ multiplex PCR; TCRdb stores just in-frame clones and leaves some out. Here the sample spans over 60,000 clones, 80% to 90% being singletons. Germline values: CDR1 LGHNA, CDR2 YNFKEQ. The CDR3 has 17 amino acids. V was clipped by 3 bases and J by 4 bases; unmatched bases: 7. Blood sampling took place at baseline, cycle 4 day 1, and cycle 7 day 1. As concerns this clone: The target antigen is unknown.

The receptor was isolated from an adult with an advanced solid tumor such as melanoma, head and neck, liver or kidney cancer. The chain recombines TRBV4-2 with TRBJ2-3; 13 bases are shared with TRBD2. The sample in question was CD4+ or CD8+ T cells sorted from blood, obtained in a trial of the OX40 agonist ivuxolimab. The CDR3 DNA follows: TGTGCCAGCAGCCAGCTTACTAGCGGGAGGGTCGCAGATACGCAGTATTTT. Amino acid sequence: CASSQLTSGRVADTQYF.